This T cell receptor (beta chain) was retrieved from a study of identical twins. A single record per CDR3 protein comes from TCRdb applying MiXCR to the 5' RACE reads. The table records about 1.7 million distinct CDR3 sequences, about 32% of them present only once. The CDR3 totals 15 residues. A word on this clonotype: Its specificity is unknown. At one of its ends the junction is not consistent with the germline gene, which may arise from a read error.

The study's findings and limits: Analyses of zero insertions could be partly confounded by invariant MAIT and iNKT cells. Out-of-frame TCR alpha sharing observed in monozygotic twins exceeded model estimates.

Everyone who donated was a healthy Caucasian. This sequence originates from a newborn girl in good health. The source material was cord blood. This chain joins TRBV12-3 or TRBV12-4 and TRBJ2-7, with D perhaps matching TRBD2 (6 bases). In DNA, the CDR3 is TGTGCCAGCTGTTTGAGGGTTAGCGGCCCCTACGAGCAGTACTTC. Amino acids: CASCLRVSGPYEQYF.